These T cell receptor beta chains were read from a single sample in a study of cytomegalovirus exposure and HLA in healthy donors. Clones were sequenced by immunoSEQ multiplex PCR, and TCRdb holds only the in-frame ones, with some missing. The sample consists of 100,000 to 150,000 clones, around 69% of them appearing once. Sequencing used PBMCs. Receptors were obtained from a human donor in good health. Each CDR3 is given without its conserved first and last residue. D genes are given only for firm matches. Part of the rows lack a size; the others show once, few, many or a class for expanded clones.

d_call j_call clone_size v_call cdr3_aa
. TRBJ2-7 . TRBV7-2 ASSLAAGSYEQY
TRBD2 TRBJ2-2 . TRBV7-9 ASSFSGTNTGELF
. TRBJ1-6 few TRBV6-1 ASVEGRNSPLH
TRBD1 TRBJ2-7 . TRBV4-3 ASSHPGTGVQY
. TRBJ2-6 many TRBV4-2 ASSQDLGSGANVLT
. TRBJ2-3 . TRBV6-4 ASSDSRADTQY
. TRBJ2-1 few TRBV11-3 ASSPGGRVNEQF
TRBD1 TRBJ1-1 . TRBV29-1 SVVPGQGSEAF
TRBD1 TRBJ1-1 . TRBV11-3 ASSPTGKGTEAF
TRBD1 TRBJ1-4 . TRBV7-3 ASSLKPHPTGRWEKLF
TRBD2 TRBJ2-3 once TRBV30 AWGFLAGNTDTQY
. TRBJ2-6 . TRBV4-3 ASSQEQGPGANVLT
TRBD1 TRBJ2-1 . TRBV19 ASSAYSGQGFNEQF
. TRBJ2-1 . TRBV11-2 ASTLRYEQF
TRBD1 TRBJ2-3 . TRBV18 ASSPETGVDTQY
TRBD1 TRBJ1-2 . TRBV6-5 ASSTGGALTT
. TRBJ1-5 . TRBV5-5 ASSLGSLGGNQPQH
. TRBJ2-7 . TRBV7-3 ASSPGLRGAYEQY
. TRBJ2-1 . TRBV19 ASSLFKANEQF
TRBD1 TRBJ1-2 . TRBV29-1 SADRGSSGYT
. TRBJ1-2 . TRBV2 ASPLMLEGDYGYT
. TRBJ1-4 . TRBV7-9 ASRARGVSHEKLF
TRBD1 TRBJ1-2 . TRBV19 ASSMGRQGLRSYGYT
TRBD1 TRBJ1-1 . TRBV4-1 ASSRQSRTGDTEAF
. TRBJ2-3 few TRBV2 ASSEVGGSDTQY
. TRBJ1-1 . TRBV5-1 ASSLGLVQGTEAF
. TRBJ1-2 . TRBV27 ASTKNKLYGYT
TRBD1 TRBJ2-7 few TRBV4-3 ASSQLTGGWSEQY
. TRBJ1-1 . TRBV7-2 ASEPGDGGTEAF
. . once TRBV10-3 AIRDQATYEQY
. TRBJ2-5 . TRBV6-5 ASSYGRYQETQY
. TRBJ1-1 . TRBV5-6 ASSHGRFGTEAF
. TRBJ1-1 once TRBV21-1 ASSKARCGRGRSRRWKSTEAF